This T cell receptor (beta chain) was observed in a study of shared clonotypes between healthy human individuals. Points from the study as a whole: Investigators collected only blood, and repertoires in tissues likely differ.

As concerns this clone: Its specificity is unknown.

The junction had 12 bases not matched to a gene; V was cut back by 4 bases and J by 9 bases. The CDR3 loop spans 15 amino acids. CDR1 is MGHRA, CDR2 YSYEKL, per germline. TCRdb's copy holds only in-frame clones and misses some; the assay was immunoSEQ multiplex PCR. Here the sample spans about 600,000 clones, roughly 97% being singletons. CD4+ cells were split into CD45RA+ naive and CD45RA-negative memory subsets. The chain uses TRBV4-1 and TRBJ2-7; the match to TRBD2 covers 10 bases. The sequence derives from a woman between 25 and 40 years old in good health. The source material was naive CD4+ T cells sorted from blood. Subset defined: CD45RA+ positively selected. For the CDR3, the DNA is TGCGCCAGCAGCCCCGGGACTAGCGAAAAAGAGGTGCAGTACTTC. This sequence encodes CASSPGTSEKEVQYF.